This T cell receptor (beta chain) was captured by sequencing in a study of blood T cell repertoires in COVID-19. Sequencing was performed with immunoSEQ multiplex PCR; in TCRdb, only in-frame clones are kept and a portion is missing. This table has roughly 250,000 clones, about 81% appearing once. Germline V gene lookup returns CDR1 MNHEY and CDR2 SMNVEV (reference sequence). This CDR3 comprises 14 residues. V lost 3 bases to trimming and J lost 3 bases, with 12 bases between them. The TCR was taken from a woman in her sixties or seventies with active or convalescent COVID-19. The sample consisted of peripheral blood. The rearrangement uses TRBV27 and TRBJ2-7, with a weak D call TRBD1 (5 bases). The CDR3 nucleotides read TGTGCCAGCAGTTTTCAGGGTGTCCTCTACGAGCAGTACTTC. Translating gives CASSFQGVLYEQYF.